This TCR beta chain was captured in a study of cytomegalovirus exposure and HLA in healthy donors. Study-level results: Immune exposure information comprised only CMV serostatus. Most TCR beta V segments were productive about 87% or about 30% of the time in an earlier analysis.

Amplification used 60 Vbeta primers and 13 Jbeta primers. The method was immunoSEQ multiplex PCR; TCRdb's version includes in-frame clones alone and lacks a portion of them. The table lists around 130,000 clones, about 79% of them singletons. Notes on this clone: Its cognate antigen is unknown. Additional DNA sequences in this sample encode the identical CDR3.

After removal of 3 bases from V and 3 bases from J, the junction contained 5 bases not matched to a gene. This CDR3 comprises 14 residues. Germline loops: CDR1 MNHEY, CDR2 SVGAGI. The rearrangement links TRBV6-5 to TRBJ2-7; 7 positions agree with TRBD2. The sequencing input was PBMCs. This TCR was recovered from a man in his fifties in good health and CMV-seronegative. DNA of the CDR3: TGTGCCAGCAGTTATCGAAGCGGGGACTACGAGCAGTACTTC. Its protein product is CASSYRSGDYEQYF.